Each of the 12 T cell receptor beta chains below was sequenced from the same sample in a study. TCRdb reprocessed the 5' RACE reads via MiXCR and lists one record per CDR3 protein. The table lists 45,000 to 55,000 distinct CDR3 sequences, approximately 25% of them singletons. Sequencing input: tumor-infiltrating naive CD4+ T cells sorted from the breast tumor. Specified subset: naive CD4+ T cells, CD4+CD45RA+CD25-. These receptors were taken from a female donor with breast cancer.

The CDR3 reads CASSPRGTTFNEQFF. As DNA, the CDR3 is TGTGCCAGCAGCCCCCGCGGGACTACCTTCAATGAGCAGTTCTTC. The chain combines TRBV7-2 with TRBJ2-1; 7 bases agree with TRBD2. The CDR3 length is 15 residues. With V trimmed by 5 bases and J by 6 bases, 10 bases remained unmatched. The germline CDR1 and CDR2 sequences are SGHTA and FQGNSA. The full variable domain, its missing parts supplied by reference TRBV7-2 and TRBJ2-1, is GAGVSQSPSNKVTEKGKDVELRCDPISGHTALYWYRQSLGQGLEFLIYFQGNSAPDKSGLPSDRFSAERTGGSVSTLTIQRTQQEDSAVYLCASSPRGTTFNEQFFGPGTRLTVL.

This clonotype has at least ten counts. The chain couples TRBV5-1 to TRBJ2-1; D possibly matches TRBD1 or TRBD2 (5 bases each). V lost 2 bases and J lost 10, with 10 bases in between. Looked up from germline, CDR1 is SGHRS and CDR2 is YFSETQ. The CDR3 extends over 12 amino acids. CDR3 coding DNA: TGCGCCAGCAGCTTCGACGGGACGGAGCAGTTCTTC. Translated: CASSFDGTEQFF.

This chain connects TRBV6-1 to TRBJ2-3, with 8 nucleotides matching TRBD2. The CDR3 extends over 15 amino acids. The V segment lost 1 base and the J segment 9 bases; nucleotides outside the gene matches: 9. The germline CDR1 and CDR2 sequences are MNHNS and SASEGT. The DNA of the CDR3 is TGTGCCAGCAGTGAAGAGGTCGGGGGGGGGGGCACGCAGTATTTT. As protein: CASSEEVGGGGTQYF.

This clonotype is labeled as medium-sized (0.01 to 0.1%). CDR3 loop: CASSYRRSHGYTF. Written as DNA, the CDR3 is TGTGCCAGCAGTTACCGGCGCAGTCACGGCTACACCTTC. The genes are TRBV6-2 or TRBV6-3 and TRBJ1-2; D not certain. V gave up 2 bases and J gave up 8 bases, with 12 bases separating them. Germline CDR1 reads MNHEY; CDR2 reads SVGEGT. The CDR3 has 13 residues.

V and J are TRBV7-2 and TRBJ2-1; 14 bases are a match to TRBD2. This CDR3 comprises 15 residues. Unmatched junction bases numbered 4, after V lost 5 bases and J lost 7 bases. Germline V gene lookup returns CDR1 SGHTA and CDR2 FQGNSA. CDR3 loop: CASSPGLAGVNEQFF. The CDR3 DNA sequence: TGTGCCAGCAGCCCGGGACTAGCGGGAGTAAATGAGCAGTTCTTC.

This clonotype was observed a few times. This chain uses TRBV20-1 with TRBJ2-7; 8 bases fit TRBD2. Per the germline V gene, CDR1 is DFQATT and CDR2 is SNEGSKA (reference sequence). V lost 1 base and J lost 2; bases outside the gene matches: 4. CDR3 length: 14 amino acids. CDR3: CSARGSGGAYEQYF. The CDR3 bases are TGCAGTGCTAGAGGTTCCGGGGGGGCCTACGAGCAGTACTTC.

This clonotype was picked up a small number of times. J is TRBJ2-6 and V is TRBV18, with no clear D. The CDR3 spans 14 residues. V gave up 6 bases and J gave up 0 bases, with 6 bases separating them. Germline CDR1 and CDR2: KGHSH and LQKENI. This chain's CDR3 is CASSAGSGANVLTF. The CDR3 nucleotides are TGTGCCAGCTCGGCCGGCTCTGGGGCCAACGTCCTGACTTTC.

The table lists this clonotype with a few counts. The genes are TRBV28 and TRBJ2-7; possibly TRBD2 for D (6 bases). V was cut by 6 bases and J by 9 bases, with 18 bases left in between. CDR3 length equals 13 residues. Germline V gene sequence: CDR1 MDHEN, CDR2 SYDVKM. CDR3: CASSRDSIYGQYF. In DNA form, the CDR3 reads TGTGCCAGCAGCCGGGACTCCATCTATGGGCAGTACTTC.

The V and J genes are TRBV12-3 or TRBV12-4 and TRBJ1-2, with 7 nucleotides matching TRBD1. The length of the CDR3 is 14 residues. With 4 bases clipped from V and 4 bases from J, the junction kept 6 bases outside the gene matches. The CDR3 nucleotides read TGTGCCAGCAGTTGGGCGGGACAGACCTATGGCTACACCTTC. Its protein is CASSWAGQTYGYTF.

This clonotype was seen only a few times. The chain combines TRBV12-3 or TRBV12-4 with TRBJ2-2, with TRBD2 as a possible D gene (5 bases). The CDR3 has 14 amino acids. The germline V and J ends were trimmed by 6 bases and 1 base, with 9 bases remaining between them. CDR3 in DNA: TGTGCCAGCAGAGGCGGAGGGAACACCGGGGAGCTGTTTTTT. Its protein is CASRGGGNTGELFF.

CDR3 region: CASSLGTQGGELFF. The CDR3 region has the DNA TGTGCCAGCAGCTTGGGGACGCAGGGGGGGGAGCTGTTTTTT. The chain combines TRBV7-3 with TRBJ2-2, with D perhaps matching TRBD1 (6 bases). Germline CDR1 reads SGHTA; CDR2 reads FQGTGA. V was cut by 3 bases and J by 8 bases, with 13 bases left in between. The CDR3 has 14 residues.

This clonotype was counted once. The rearrangement links TRBV5-1 to TRBJ2-3; perhaps TRBD2 as D (6 bases). Per germline, CDR1 SGHRS and CDR2 YFSETQ. The CDR3 is made up of 15 amino acids. V lost 0 bases to trimming and J lost 3 bases, with 11 bases between them. The CDR3 sequence: CASSLDGEDTDTQYF. The DNA of the CDR3 is TGCGCCAGCAGCTTGGATGGGGAGGATACAGATACGCAGTATTTT. The full variable domain, in which reference TRBV5-1 and TRBJ2-3 provide the parts outside the CDR3, is KAGVTQTPRYLIKTRGQQVTLSCSPISGHRSVSWYQQTPGQGLQFLFEYFSETQRNKGNFPGRFSGRQFSNSRSEMNVSTLELGDSALYLCASSLDGEDTDTQYFGPGTRLTVL.